This T cell receptor (beta chain) originates from a study of cytomegalovirus exposure and HLA in healthy donors (dated by TCRdb to the late 2010s). Regarding the complete study: A later analysis indicated that the 95 to 150 validation repertoires were generated on the platform also employed for the approximately 700 repertoires of the first cohort. The aim of the study was to test whether cataloging public T cell receptors could identify signatures of past pathogen exposure. Besides the first cohort of around 700 subjects, a separate validation cohort made up of 120 different subjects was used. High-throughput TCR immunosequencing, statistical association of individual TCRs with disease status, and machine learning were combined to predict cytomegalovirus infection status. What the work shows at the level of the full study, not this receptor alone: Most TCR sequences were seen in very few donors, while some public TCRs were found in many individuals. In the study, 150 to 200 TCR beta chains were listed as associated with cytomegalovirus. Of the cluster scores, approximately 95% were above 0 in a later analysis, which found that TCRs clustered in the first cohort also tended to co-occur in the 120 or so validation repertoires. The authors suggested that the approach could potentially be generalized to other disease states and immunological phenotypes. In vitro tests confirmed that a few of the cytomegalovirus-associated TCR beta chains recognize cytomegalovirus antigens. The classifier was reported to diagnose cytomegalovirus status with high specificity and sensitivity in both the original and validation cohorts. The validation cohort had no HLA typing available for a later analysis, so co-occurrence within that cohort was assessed over all 130 or so repertoires.

Library construction relied on the immunoSEQ multiplex PCR assay. Regarding the original processing steps: A statistical classification framework was built to diagnose cytomegalovirus status from the catalog of TCR beta chain sequences. TCRdb took this table from immuneACCESS and kept in-frame rearrangements with V and J called. Such tables lack part of the clones; where checked against another copy, unresolved V genes explain under half of the gap, and the rest is unexplained. The DNA was the basis for D and trimming; V, J and clone size are from that table. The sample table shows 97,000 or so clones, and roughly 95% are seen once. The ten most abundant clones make up roughly 0.89% of the sample. Details on this clone: Its antigen is not yet known. No qualities accompany the bases; no much larger clone lies one base away.

Separate from the approximately 730-subject first cohort, the validation cohort of some 130 subjects was the group to which the donors belonged. CDR1 and CDR2 were assigned from the germline V gene as SGHRS and YFSETQ. The CDR3 spans 14 residues, from the cysteine through the phenylalanine. Just CDR3 DNA is preserved here, 42 bases in frame from base 1. V loses 0 bases of germline sequence and J loses 12 bases, and the interval between the two ends is 15 bases. The chain was built from TRBV5-1 and TRBJ1-4, with an unclear D gene assignment. The source material was PBMCs. The source is a woman younger than 30 in good health and CMV-seronegative. The DNA sequence is as follows: TGCGCCAGCAGCTTGGTGGGCGCAGACAAGGAACTGTTTTTT. Its protein reads: CASSLVGADKELFF.